A single sample gave rise to the 20 T cell receptor beta chains below, sequenced in a study of T cells in Graves' hyperthyroidism and ophthalmopathy. It was RNA transcripts that yielded the amplified TCR beta CDR3 regions. The TCR CDR3 first-round RT-PCR relied on the HTBI primer set. Using its own MiXCR run on the multiplex PCR reads, TCRdb lists one record per CDR3 protein. The table has hundreds of thousands of distinct CDR3 sequences, roughly 14% seen once. Sequencing was carried out using blood. Receptor source: a woman aged 25 to 45 with Graves' hyperthyroidism that later progressed to Graves' ophthalmopathy.

The table lists this clonotype with many counts. The CDR3, as DNA: TGTGCCATCAGTGAGGGTAGACAGGGATATCAGCCCCAGCATTTT. It is translated as CAISEGRQGYQPQHF. V and J are TRBV10-3 and TRBJ1-5; 7 nucleotides line up with TRBD1. Per germline, CDR1 ENHRY and CDR2 SYGVKD. The CDR3 spans 15 residues. Losses at the gene ends were 2 bases for V and 5 bases for J; bases not matched to a gene: 6.

The table lists this clonotype with many counts. The chain links TRBV15 to TRBJ2-5, with a weak D call TRBD2 (6 bases). The ends were cut back, 2 bases at V and 2 bases at J, with 18 bases in the middle. This CDR3 has 17 amino acids. CDR1 and CDR2 (germline): LNHNV, YYDKDF (reference sequence). The CDR3 region is CATSRWGTGAGQETQYF. In nucleotides, the CDR3 is TGTGCCACCAGCAGATGGGGGACGGGAGCGGGTCAAGAGACCCAGTACTTC.

The chain combines TRBV11-3 with TRBJ2-2; 10 bases fit TRBD2. The CDR3 has 16 amino acids. V dropped 7 bases and J dropped 1; count of bases not matched to a gene: 6. Germline assignment: CDR1 SGHNT and CDR2 YENEEA. The CDR3 spells CASTNRTSGNTGELFF. DNA for the CDR3: TGTGCCAGCACCAATCGGACTAGCGGGAACACCGGGGAGCTGTTTTTT.

There are many counts of this clonotype. The rearrangement uses TRBV11-1 and TRBJ2-5, with D possibly being TRBD1 (5 bases). V shed 2 bases and J shed 2 bases, with 12 bases lying between them. The CDR3 loop spans 15 amino acids. Germline loops: CDR1 SGHAT, CDR2 FQDESV (reference sequence). The CDR3 nucleotides read TGTGCCAGCAGCTTAAGGGGAACAGAACAAGAGACCCAGTACTTC. Its protein product is CASSLRGTEQETQYF.

This clonotype has ten or more counts. V gene TRBV7-2 combines with J gene TRBJ1-5, with D possibly TRBD1 on 6 matching bases. With 3 bases removed from V and 4 bases from J, the gap between germline ends came to 16 bases. The germline V gene encodes CDR1 SGHTA and CDR2 FQGNSA. CDR3 length equals 16 residues. The CDR3 DNA follows: TGTGCCAGCAGCTTCCGACAGGTTGGGGTTAATCAGCCCCAGCATTTT. Translating it yields CASSFRQVGVNQPQHF.

This clonotype was observed at least ten times. The rearrangement links TRBV12-3 or TRBV12-4 to TRBJ2-1; the D gene is possibly TRBD1 (5 bases). The germline V and J ends were trimmed by 4 bases and 8 bases, with 18 bases remaining between them. This CDR3 is built from 15 residues. CDR3 bases: TGTGCCAGCAGTTCCATAGGTCAGGGTAGCTATGAGCAGTTCTTC. This gives the protein CASSSIGQGSYEQFF.

This clonotype was found a few times. The chain joins TRBV29-1 to TRBJ2-7; no reliable D call. This CDR3 contains 12 residues. The V end was cut by 4 bases, the J end by 3 bases, with 10 bases between. Looked up from germline, CDR1 is SQVTM and CDR2 is ANQGSEA. In nucleotides, the CDR3 is TGCAGCGTTGCCCCCACAATCTACGAGCAGTACTTC. Translating it yields CSVAPTIYEQYF.

This clonotype was seen ten or more times. Here the CDR3 DNA reads TGTGCCAGCAGTGCCCGGACTAGCGGGTACAATGAGCAGTTCTTC. Its translation: CASSARTSGYNEQFF. This chain connects TRBV12-3 or TRBV12-4 to TRBJ2-1, with 11 nucleotides matching TRBD2. Trimming at V came to 5 bases and at J to 4 bases, leaving 4 bases not matched to a gene. The CDR3 is 15 residues long.

The rearrangement links TRBV6-1 to TRBJ2-1; D is perhaps TRBD2 (6 bases). Per the germline V gene, CDR1 is MNHNS and CDR2 is SASEGT. CDR3 length: 13 amino acids. Trimming removed 4 bases from V and 7 bases from J, with 11 bases in between. The CDR3 here is CASSGWGENEQFF. The CDR3 bases are TGTGCCAGCAGTGGGTGGGGGGAGAATGAGCAGTTCTTC.

The chain carries TRBV5-5 and TRBJ2-5; the match to TRBD1 covers 7 bases. The CDR3 runs 16 residues. Germline lookup yields CDR1 SGHKS and CDR2 YYEKEE (reference sequence). The V segment lost 4 bases and the J segment 5 bases; nucleotides outside the gene matches: 14. CDR3 sequence reads: CASSRYDRALGETQYF. Written as DNA, the CDR3 is TGTGCCAGCAGCCGTTATGACAGGGCCCTGGGGGAGACCCAGTACTTC.

This clonotype came up once. The CDR3 spells CASSIISGRVDEQFF. CDR3 bases: TGTGCCAGTAGTATCATTAGCGGGAGAGTCGATGAGCAGTTCTTC. The rearrangement joins TRBV19 to TRBJ2-1; 9 bases align to TRBD2. This CDR3 has 15 amino acids. Germline V gives CDR1 LNHDA, CDR2 SQIVND (reference sequence). Trimming removed 3 bases from V and 8 bases from J; junction bases left unmatched: 8.

This clonotype has more than one count but fewer than ten. The rearrangement links TRBV7-8 to TRBJ2-7, with 8 bases lining up with TRBD1. Germline assignment: CDR1 SGHVS and CDR2 FQNEAQ. Germline trimming cut 0 bases from V and 4 bases from J; bases unmatched to any gene: 8. The CDR3 runs to 16 residues. CDR3 bases: TGTGCCAGCAGCTTAGCAGTTCCAGGGGGCGCGTACGAGCAGTACTTC. Amino acids: CASSLAVPGGAYEQYF.

The J gene is TRBJ2-2, the V gene TRBV7-9, with 14 bases matching TRBD2. Germline-derived CDR1 and CDR2 are SEHNR and FQNEAQ (reference sequence). Trimming took 6 bases from V and 6 from J; bases not matched to a gene: 6. This CDR3 has 16 residues. The CDR3 loop is CASRAGLAGGPGELFF. The CDR3 DNA sequence: TGTGCCAGCAGGGCAGGACTAGCGGGAGGTCCCGGGGAGCTGTTTTTT.

This clonotype has at least ten counts. The chain has TRBV20-1 and TRBJ2-7, with 8 bases identical to TRBD2. Losses at the gene ends were 0 bases for V and 5 bases for J; bases not matched to a gene: 15. The CDR3 runs 17 residues. In germline, CDR1 is DFQATT, CDR2 SNEGSKA (reference sequence). CDR3 loop: CSARDKAPGRAVHEQYF. CDR3 nucleotides: TGCAGTGCTAGAGATAAGGCGCCCGGGAGGGCCGTCCACGAGCAGTACTTC.

A note on this clonotype: A much larger clone differs by one base, so this may be a read error. The chain recombines TRBV9 with TRBJ2-6; 7 bases match TRBD2. The CDR3 length is 18 residues. The germline gives CDR1 SGDLS, CDR2 YYNGEE. The CDR3 region has the DNA TGTGCCAGCAGCGCCCCAACCGGGAGGAGGGCTGGGGCCAGCGTCCTGACTTTC. The encoded protein is CASSAPTGRRAGASVLTF. Variable domain in full (rest from reference TRBV9 and TRBJ2-6): DSGVTQTPKHLITATGQRVTLRCSPRSGDLSVYWYQQSLDQGLQFLIQYYNGEERAKGNILERFSAQQFPDLHSELNLSSLELGDSALYFCASSAPTGRRAGASVLTFGAGSRLTVL.

This clonotype was found many times. This sequence joins TRBV19 and TRBJ1-5; D is ambiguous. In germline, CDR1 is LNHDA, CDR2 SQIVND (reference sequence). V was pared by 5 bases and J by 2 bases, with 16 bases between. The length of the CDR3 is 16 residues. The CDR3 region has the DNA TGTGCCAGTAGTGCCCGGGTCGATCGGGGCAATCAGCCCCAGCATTTT. Translated: CASSARVDRGNQPQHF. The whole variable domain, remainder taken from reference TRBV19 and TRBJ1-5, is DGGITQSPKYLFRKEGQNVTLSCEQNLNHDAMYWYRQDPGQGLRLIYYSQIVNDFQKGDIAEGYSVSREKKESFPLTVTSAQKNPTAFYLCASSARVDRGNQPQHFGDGTRLSIL.

The sample holds many counts of this clonotype. The genes are TRBV29-1 and TRBJ2-5; D perhaps matches TRBD2 (5 bases). Germline loops: CDR1 SQVTM, CDR2 ANQGSEA. The CDR3 is 11 residues long. V lost 1 base and J lost 13, with 13 bases in between. The CDR3 DNA follows: TGCAGCGTTGAAGGTCCCAGCGGTACGTACTTC. It encodes CSVEGPSGTYF.

There are many counts of this clonotype. The rearrangement links TRBV5-1 to TRBJ1-1, with unresolved D. CDR1 and CDR2 (germline): SGHRS, YFSETQ. Deletions cut 4 bases from V and 1 base from J, with 11 bases between. This CDR3 has 14 residues. The CDR3 spells CASSGDTWNTEAFF. In DNA form, the CDR3 reads TGCGCCAGCAGCGGAGACACCTGGAACACTGAAGCTTTCTTT.

In this sample, this clonotype turned up many times. The V and J genes are TRBV20-1 and TRBJ2-5; D gene unclear. The CDR3 totals 10 residues. Per germline, CDR1 DFQATT and CDR2 SNEGSKA (reference sequence). V was shortened by 5 bases and J by 2 bases, with 3 bases between the two germline ends. CDR3 protein: CSAPQETQYF. CDR3 sequence (DNA): TGCAGTGCTCCACAAGAGACCCAGTACTTC.

The table lists this clonotype with a few counts. The rearrangement uses TRBV19 and TRBJ2-5; a weak D match, TRBD1 (5 bases). Germline V gene lookup returns CDR1 LNHDA and CDR2 SQIVND (reference sequence). The CDR3 extends over 18 amino acids. V lost 5 bases to trimming and J lost 4 bases, with 26 bases between them. The CDR3 region has the DNA TGTGCCAGTAGTCATGGGTGGTCTGGGGCTCCTCCCCGAGAGACCCAGTACTTC. This gives the protein CASSHGWSGAPPRETQYF.